The rows below give T cell receptor beta chains drawn from one sample of a study of cytomegalovirus exposure and HLA in healthy donors. The table came from immunoSEQ multiplex PCR; TCRdb's copy has only in-frame clones and leaves some out. The table lists about 140,000 clones, over 70% of them singletons. The sequenced sample was PBMCs. Receptors were obtained from a male donor in good health and CMV-seronegative. Both conserved end residues are part of each CDR3. The D gene is left open where the match is weak. The listing skips clone size in some rows; elsewhere it reads once, few, many or a size class.

j_call d_call clone_size v_call cdr3_nt cdr3_aa
TRBJ2-5 TRBD2 NA TRBV9 TGTGCCAGCAGCGTAGAGTCTAGCGGGGGACAAGAGACCCAGTACTTC CASSVESSGGQETQYF
TRBJ2-7 TRBD1 few TRBV11-2 TGTGCCAGCAGCGGTAGTGTGGGACAGGAATCCTACGAGCAGTACTTC CASSGSVGQESYEQYF
TRBJ2-5 TRBD1 NA TRBV5-1 TGCGCCAGCAGCATTTCAGGGGGTACGGAGACCCAGTACTTC CASSISGGTETQYF
TRBJ1-1 NA NA TRBV6-1 TGTGCCAGCAGGGTACAGGGGAACACTGAAGCTTTCTTT CASRVQGNTEAFF
TRBJ1-1 NA NA TRBV4-3 TGCGCCAGCAGCCAAGATCTTGTCAGGGCCATGAACACTGAAGCTTTCTTT CASSQDLVRAMNTEAFF
TRBJ2-7 NA NA TRBV28 TGTGCCAGCAGTTTCTCCACTAGGCCCAACTCCTACGAGCAGTACTTC CASSFSTRPNSYEQYF
TRBJ2-7 TRBD1 NA TRBV5-1 TGCGCCAGCAGTCCCGGGACAGGGGCCTACGAGCAGTACTTC CASSPGTGAYEQYF
TRBJ1-1 NA once TRBV5-1 TGCGCCAGCCAACAGGGACCGAACACTGAAGCTTTCTTT CASQQGPNTEAFF
TRBJ1-2 TRBD1 few TRBV23-1 TGCGCCAGCAGTCAATCGGCAAGCTGGGACAGGGAATCTGGCTACACCTTC CASSQSASWDRESGYTF
TRBJ1-1 TRBD1 NA TRBV5-1 TGCGCCAGCAGCTTGGTTCAGGGGGACACTGAAGCTTTCTTT CASSLVQGDTEAFF
TRBJ2-6 NA NA TRBV5-1 TGCGCCAGCAGCCCCTCACAGGGCCCTGGGGCCAACGTCCTGACTTTC CASSPSQGPGANVLTF
TRBJ2-7 NA once TRBV29-1 TGCAGCGCCCTCATGGAGGGGGCCTCCTACGAGCAGTACTTC CSALMEGASYEQYF
TRBJ2-7 TRBD1 NA TRBV6-5 TGTGCCAGCAGTCGGGGACAGGTCTCCTACGAGCAGTACTTC CASSRGQVSYEQYF
TRBJ2-1 NA NA TRBV9 TGTGCCAGCAGCGTAGGAGCGACCCACTACAATGAGCAGTTCTTC CASSVGATHYNEQFF
TRBJ1-1 NA NA TRBV6-5 TGTGCCAGCACCCCTTCGAGTTCCCCGAGGGCTTTCTTT CASTPSSSPRAFF
TRBJ2-2 NA NA TRBV27 TGTGCCAGCAGTTTAGGCCAGGGGGGAATCGGGGAGCTGTTTTTT CASSLGQGGIGELFF
TRBJ2-2 NA NA TRBV5-1 TGCGCCACACCTCGTAATCCGGGGGTGGGCACCGGGGAGCTGTTTTTT CATPRNPGVGTGELFF
TRBJ1-2 TRBD1 NA TRBV27 TGTGCCAGCAGTTTATCCGCTTTCGGACAGGGCCCGTACTATGGCTACACCTTC CASSLSAFGQGPYYGYTF
TRBJ1-2 NA NA TRBV27 TGTGCCAGCAGTGGCAGTGAGGACTATGGCTACACCTTC CASSGSEDYGYTF
TRBJ1-1 TRBD1 NA TRBV7-2 TGTGCCAGCAGCTTAGCGGGGACAGTGAACACTGAAGCTTTCTTT CASSLAGTVNTEAFF
TRBJ1-4 TRBD1 NA TRBV5-5 TGTGCCAGCAGCTTGTGGGGGCGGACAGGGTCTGAAAAACTGTTTTTT CASSLWGRTGSEKLFF
TRBJ2-2 NA NA TRBV19 TGTGCCAGTAGTAGGGGCCAGGCGGGATGGAACACCGGGGAGCTGTTTTTT CASSRGQAGWNTGELFF
TRBJ1-1 NA NA TRBV10-2 TGCGCCAGCAGTGAGACCGAGGCAGGGGACACTGAAGCTTTCTTT CASSETEAGDTEAFF
TRBJ1-5 TRBD1 NA TRBV19 TGTGCCAGTAGTATAGACCCAGGACAGGTGGGCTTGATCATACCGCATTTT CASSIDPGQVGLIIPHF
TRBJ2-3 TRBD1 NA TRBV6-6 TGTGCCAGCTCCCTTACTCAGGGGGTCACAGATACGCAGTATTTT CASSLTQGVTDTQYF
TRBJ1-4 NA few TRBV2 TGTGCCAGCAGGGTCGACAGTAATGAAAAACTGTTTTTT CASRVDSNEKLFF
TRBJ2-5 TRBD2 NA TRBV5-1 TGCGCCAGCAGCTTTGGACTAGCGGGGGTAATCCAAGAGACCCAGTACTTC CASSFGLAGVIQETQYF
TRBJ2-7 NA NA TRBV6-6 TGTGCCAGCAGTCCCCAGGGCCTATCCTACGAGCAGTACTTC CASSPQGLSYEQYF
TRBJ2-3 TRBD2 few TRBV5-5 TGTGCCAGCAGCTTGGAACTAGCGGGCACAGATACGCAGTATTTT CASSLELAGTDTQYF
TRBJ2-7 TRBD1 NA TRBV27 TGTGCCAGCAGCCTGGGACAGGGAATCGAGCAGTACTTC CASSLGQGIEQYF
TRBJ2-7 NA NA TRBV19 TGTGCCAGTAGCCAATCAAGGGGGTTCTACGAGCAGTACTTC CASSQSRGFYEQYF
TRBJ2-3 TRBD2 NA TRBV11-2 TGTGCCAGCAGCTCTGGGACTAGCGGGGGGGCGGATACGCAGTATTTT CASSSGTSGGADTQYF
TRBJ2-3 NA NA TRBV7-9 TGTGCCAGCAGCCTAAGGAGAACTTTTAGCACAGATACGCAGTATTTT CASSLRRTFSTDTQYF
TRBJ1-1 NA NA TRBV9 TGTGCCAGCAGCGTAGGTGGCGGGGGAGGGGCTGAAGCTTTCTTT CASSVGGGGGAEAFF
TRBJ1-5 NA NA TRBV4-3 TGCGCCAGCAGCCAAATTCTCAGTTTCAATCAGCCCCAGCATTTT CASSQILSFNQPQHF
TRBJ2-7 TRBD1 once TRBV7-2 TGTGCCAGCAGCCCAACGAACAGGGGCATAATGGACGAGCAGTACTTC CASSPTNRGIMDEQYF
TRBJ2-7 NA NA TRBV21-1 TGTGCCAGCAGCAACTCGGACAGGGAGAACGAGCAGTACTTC CASSNSDRENEQYF
TRBJ2-3 TRBD2 NA TRBV4-2 TGTGCCAGCAGCCTTCCGACTAGCGGGGGGCCAGGAGGGGATACGCAGTATTTT CASSLPTSGGPGGDTQYF
TRBJ1-1 NA NA TRBV7-6 TGTGCCAGCAGCTTAGACCCCAACCCCCGGGACACTGAAGCTTTCTTT CASSLDPNPRDTEAFF
TRBJ2-7 NA NA TRBV5-1 TGCGCCAGCAGCTTTCCAGGGCACGAGCAGTACTTC CASSFPGHEQYF
TRBJ2-1 NA NA TRBV4-2 TGTGCCAGCAGCCAACCGCCCGAAACTAGTCCGTTCTTC CASSQPPETSPFF
TRBJ1-2 NA NA TRBV7-9 TGTGCCAGCAGCTTAGCGTCCAGGTCTCGAGGCTACACCTTC CASSLASRSRGYTF
TRBJ1-1 NA NA TRBV27 TGTGCCAGCAGTTTTAGTAGTTCAGGACGGGGGGCTGAAGCTTTCTTT CASSFSSSGRGAEAFF
TRBJ2-5 NA NA TRBV6-5 TGTGCCAGCATTCGGGGAACCCAAGAGACCCAGTACTTC CASIRGTQETQYF
TRBJ1-6 TRBD1 NA TRBV7-9 TGTGCCAGCAGCTCGACAGGGGGCCGTTCACCCCTCCACTTT CASSSTGGRSPLHF
TRBJ2-7 TRBD1 once TRBV28 TGTGCCAGCAGTGTTCGGGACAGGGGCTACGAGCAGTACTTC CASSVRDRGYEQYF
TRBJ2-1 TRBD1 NA TRBV6-1 TGTGCCAGCAGTGAAAATTTAGTGGGGACAGCCCTTAATAGGCTTGTCTTC CASSENLVGTALNRLVF
TRBJ2-3 TRBD2 NA TRBV2 TGTGCGGGCATTAGCGGGGGGGGCACAGATACGCAGTATTTT CAGISGGGTDTQYF
TRBJ2-7 NA NA TRBV7-9 TGTGCCAGCAGCGGCGGCGGGACTCCCGCCTACGAGCAGTACTTC CASSGGGTPAYEQYF
TRBJ1-6 TRBD1 NA TRBV7-8 TGTGCCAGCAGCCCTCATCCGGGACAGACCAATTCACCCCTCCACTTT CASSPHPGQTNSPLHF
TRBJ1-2 NA NA TRBV6-1 TGTGCCAGCGAAAAGGGGGTAGGTAGCTATGGCTACACCTTC CASEKGVGSYGYTF
TRBJ1-3 NA NA TRBV30 TGTGCCTGGAGTGTGACAGCTGCCACCATATATTTT CAWSVTAATIYF
TRBJ1-2 NA NA TRBV20-1 TGCAGTGCTCCTGACAGGAGGGGCTACACCTTC CSAPDRRGYTF
TRBJ2-3 TRBD1 NA TRBV2 TGTGCCAGCAGTATCACGACAGGGGGAGATACGCAGTATTTT CASSITTGGDTQYF
TRBJ1-1 NA NA TRBV6-5 TGTGCCAGCAGTTATTCAGTAAACACTGAAGCTTTCTTT CASSYSVNTEAFF